In this sample, the clone carrying this T cell receptor (beta chain) turned up a few times. The record originates from a study of blood T cell repertoires in COVID-19. Study background: Acute-phase and convalescent COVID-19 samples originated in the United States, Italy and Spain.

The authors' processing: Counts of nucleated cells, estimated from reference gene primer amplification, were obtained. Sequencing was performed with immunoSEQ multiplex PCR; in TCRdb, only in-frame clones are kept and a portion is missing. The DNA gave D and trimming, while V, J and clone size come from that table. The table records some 300,000 clones, 70% to 90% of them present only once. The ends were cut back, 0 bases at V and 4 bases at J, with 13 bases in the middle. This CDR3 has 15 residues. The germline V gene encodes CDR1 SGDLS and CDR2 YYNGEE. The receptor's source is a woman in her 70s with COVID-19, enrolled during active disease. What was sequenced was peripheral blood. The gene calls are TRBV9 and TRBJ1-2, with D perhaps TRBD1 (5 bases). The CDR3 spells CASSVAGGLGYGYTF. The CDR3 bases are TGTGCCAGCAGCGTAGCGGGGGGACTGGGCTATGGCTACACCTTC.